Detailed here is one T cell receptor (beta chain). The antigen remains unidentified. Here immunoSEQ multiplex PCR was the method, and the copy in TCRdb shows in-frame clones only, minus some. The sample consists of just over 95,000 clones, roughly two thirds of them appearing once. This record comes from a study of shared clonotypes between healthy human individuals. General study findings and limits: Clonotypes shared by all four sorted-subset donors had higher generation probabilities than non-shared clonotypes.

Sequenced input: memory CD8+ T cells sorted from blood. Indicated subset: CD45RO+ cells pooled with CCR7-negative TemRA cells. This TCR was recovered from a man aged 30-40 years in good health.

As DNA, the CDR3 is TGTGCCAGCAGTGAAGCCTTGGGAACCCCTGGCTACACCTTC. Residues: CASSEALGTPGYTF. V usage is TRBV6-1 and J usage is TRBJ1-2; D call uncertain. Germline V CDR1 and CDR2: MNHNS, SASEGT. V gave up 0 bases and J gave up 7 bases, with 12 bases separating them. The CDR3 totals 14 residues.